This T cell receptor beta chain derives from a study of T-cell memory formation after mild COVID-19. Study results and caveats: Later expanders leaned toward CD4+, whereas clones contracting from day 15 to 85 were balanced CD4/CD8. Pre-infection memory held some responding clones, suggesting pre-existing cross-reactive T cells responded. Confirmation of SARS-CoV-2 specificity was lacking for second-wave clones peaking day 37.

CDR1 is LGHNA and CDR2 is YSLEER in the germline V gene. The CDR3 is 15 amino acids. V dropped 4 bases and J dropped 11; count of bases not matched to a gene: 10. Comment on this clonotype: The antigen is not known.

TCRdb independently ran MiXCR on the 5' RACE reads; one entry per CDR3 protein. The sample shows approximately 300,000 distinct CDR3 sequences, 15% of them seen only once. The chain has TRBV4-3 and TRBJ2-3; TRBD1 matches at 12 bases. This clonotype was sampled from a man between 18 and 29 years old who had mild COVID-19 (a few samples of this study predate the infection). Cell type and time point are not known. The sequenced sample consisted of PBMCs or a T cell subset sorted from them (not recorded which). Written as DNA, the CDR3 is TGCGCCAGCAGCCCGGGACAGGGGGCACTCAGTGTGCAGTATTTT. Its protein product is CASSPGQGALSVQYF.